Below are 2 T cell receptor beta chains sequenced from a single sample in a study of T cell responses to AZD1222 COVID-19 vaccine. Profiled with immunoSEQ multiplex PCR; TCRdb holds only in-frame clones, not every one. The table records some 100,000 clones, around 87% of them present only once. The sequences come from peripheral blood, collected 28 days after the second AZD1222 dose. These receptors were taken from an adult who received the AZD1222 COVID-19 vaccine.

The chain carries TRBV3-1 (or the pseudogene TRBV3-2) and TRBJ2-7; D perhaps matches TRBD1 (5 bases). Germline V CDR1 and CDR2: LGHDT, YNNKEL (reference sequence). V lost 3 bases, J lost 1 base, and 25 bases lay in between. This CDR3 has 19 amino acids. The CDR3 DNA is TGTGCCAGCAGCCATTTTAGAGGTGCTCGACAGTTCCTTTCCTACGAGCAGTACTTC. This gives the protein CASSHFRGARQFLSYEQYF.

The V call is TRBV29-1, the J call TRBJ1-2; TRBD1 agrees at 9 bases. The CDR3 runs 14 residues. CDR1 is SQVTM and CDR2 is ANQGSEA in the germline V gene. V shed 1 base, J shed 3 bases, and the junction held 3 bases outside the gene matches. In nucleotides, the CDR3 is TGCAGCGTTGAAGCGGGACAGGGCTACTATGGCTACACCTTC. Protein: CSVEAGQGYYGYTF.